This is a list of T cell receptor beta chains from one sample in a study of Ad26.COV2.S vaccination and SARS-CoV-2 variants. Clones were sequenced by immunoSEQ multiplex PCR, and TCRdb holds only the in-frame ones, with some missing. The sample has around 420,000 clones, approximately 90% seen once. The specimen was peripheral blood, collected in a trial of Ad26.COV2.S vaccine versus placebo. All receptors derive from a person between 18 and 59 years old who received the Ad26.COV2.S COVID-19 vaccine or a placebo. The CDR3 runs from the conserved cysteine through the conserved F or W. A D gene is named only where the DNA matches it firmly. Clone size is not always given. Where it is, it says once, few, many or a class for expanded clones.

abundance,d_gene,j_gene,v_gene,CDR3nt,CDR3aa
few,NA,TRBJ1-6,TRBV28,TGTGCCAGCAGTTTATCGAGGGCCTCGACAGATGTATCACCCCTCCACTTT,CASSLSRASTDVSPLHF
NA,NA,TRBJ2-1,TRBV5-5,TGTGCCAGCACCCCCTTAAAGAAAAGCAGCTCCTACAATGAGCAGTTCTTC,CASTPLKKSSSYNEQFF
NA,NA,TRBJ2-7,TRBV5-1,TGCGCCAGCAGCTTTCCAGGACAGCCCTACGAGCAGTACTTC,CASSFPGQPYEQYF
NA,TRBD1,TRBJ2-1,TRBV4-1,TGCGCCAGCAGCCAAGAATTCTCGGGACAGGGTTACAATGAGCAGTTCTTC,CASSQEFSGQGYNEQFF
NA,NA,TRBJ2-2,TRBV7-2,TGTGCCAGCAGCTTAAGTAGCGTAGCGAACACCGGGGAGCTGTTTTTT,CASSLSSVANTGELFF
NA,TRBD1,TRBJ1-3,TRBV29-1,TGCAGCGTAACGACAGGGGGCGGCTCTGGAAACACCATATATTTT,CSVTTGGGSGNTIYF
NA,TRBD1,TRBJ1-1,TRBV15,TGTGCCACCAGCACAATGCGACAGGGACGTCCAAACACTGAAGCTTTCTTT,CATSTMRQGRPNTEAFF
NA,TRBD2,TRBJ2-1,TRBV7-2,TGTGCCAGCAGCTACTTTTCTAGCGGGGGCTACAATGAGCAGTTCTTC,CASSYFSSGGYNEQFF
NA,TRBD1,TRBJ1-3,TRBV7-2,TGTGCCAGCAGCTTATTTCGACAGGGGCACTCTGGAAACACCATATATTTT,CASSLFRQGHSGNTIYF
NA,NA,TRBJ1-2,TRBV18,TGTGCCAGCTCACCTCGACCCGACGAGGGAGGCTACACCTTC,CASSPRPDEGGYTF
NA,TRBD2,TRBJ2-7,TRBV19,TGTGCCAGTAGTATGTCGGGAGGGCCCGGGGACGAGCAGTACTTC,CASSMSGGPGDEQYF
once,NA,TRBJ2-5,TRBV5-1,TGCGCCAGCAGCAAGAGCGGTGAGGTTGAGACCCAGTACTTC,CASSKSGEVETQYF
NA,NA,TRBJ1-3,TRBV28,TGTGCCAGCAGTTTAAGACAGTCCTCAGTCTCCTCTGGAAACACCATATATTTT,CASSLRQSSVSSGNTIYF
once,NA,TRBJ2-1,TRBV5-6,TGTGCCAGCAGCTTTCCCGTTTCTTACAATGAGCAGTTCTTC,CASSFPVSYNEQFF
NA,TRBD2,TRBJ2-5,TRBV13,TGTGCCAGCAGCTTTAGGCGGGGGGCGGGTGAGACCCAGTACTTC,CASSFRRGAGETQYF
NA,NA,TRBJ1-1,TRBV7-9,TGTGCCAGCAGCTTTTTGACTCAGAACACTGAAGCTTTCTTT,CASSFLTQNTEAFF
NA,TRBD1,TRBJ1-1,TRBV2,TGTGCCAGCATGTACAGGACAGGCTTGAACACTGAAGCTTTCTTT,CASMYRTGLNTEAFF
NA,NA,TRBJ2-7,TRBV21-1,TGTGCCAGCAGCAAAGGTATGGACAGGCCTTTCTACGAGCAGTACTTC,CASSKGMDRPFYEQYF
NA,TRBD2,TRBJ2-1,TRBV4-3,TGCGCCAGCAGCCAACGTTGGATAGCGGGGGGGCATCATGAGCAGTTCTTC,CASSQRWIAGGHHEQFF
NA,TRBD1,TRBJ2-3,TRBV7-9,TGTGCCAGCAGCTTTCATAGACAGGGTTCCACAGATACGCAGTATTTT,CASSFHRQGSTDTQYF
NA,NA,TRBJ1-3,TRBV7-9,TGTGCCAGCAGCTTAGGTATCGGCAGCTCTGGAAACACCATATATTTT,CASSLGIGSSGNTIYF
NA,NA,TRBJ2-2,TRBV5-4,TGTGCCAGCAGCAGAAACACAGGGAACACCGGGGAGCTGTTTTTT,CASSRNTGNTGELFF
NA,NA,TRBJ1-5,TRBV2,TGTGCCAGCAGCTGGGCTGAGATCGGCAATCAGCCCCAGCATTTT,CASSWAEIGNQPQHF
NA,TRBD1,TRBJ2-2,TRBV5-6,TGTGCCAGCAGCTGGGACAGGGGGAACACCGGGGAGCTGTTTTTT,CASSWDRGNTGELFF
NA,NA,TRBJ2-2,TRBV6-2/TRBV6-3,TGTGCCAGCAGTTACGATGGGTCCACCGGGGAGCTGTTTTTT,CASSYDGSTGELFF
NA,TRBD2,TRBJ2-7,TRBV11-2,TGTGCCAGCAGCTTAGTAGGCGGGGGGCTCTCCTACGAGCAGTACTTC,CASSLVGGGLSYEQYF
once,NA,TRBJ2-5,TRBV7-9,TGTGCCAGCAGCTTCGGACTTGAGACCCAGTACTTC,CASSFGLETQYF
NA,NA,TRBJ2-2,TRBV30,TGTGCCTGGAGTCACGGACTGAACACCGGGGAGCTGTTTTTT,CAWSHGLNTGELFF
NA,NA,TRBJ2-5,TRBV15,TGTGCCACTAAGACAGGTTATAGAGAGACCCAGTACTTC,CATKTGYRETQYF
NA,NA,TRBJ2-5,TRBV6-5,TGTGCCAGCAGCCGACAGATACAAGAGACCCAGTACTTC,CASSRQIQETQYF
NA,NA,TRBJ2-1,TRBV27,TGTGCCAGCAGTTCTACAGGGCAAGAGCAGTTCTTC,CASSSTGQEQFF
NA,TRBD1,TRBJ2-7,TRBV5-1,TGCGCCAGCAGCTTGGAGGGACAGGGGGTAGACGAGCAGTACTTC,CASSLEGQGVDEQYF
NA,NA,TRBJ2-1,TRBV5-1,TGCGCCAGCTTAACACTACCGGAGGACAATGAGCAGTTCTTC,CASLTLPEDNEQFF
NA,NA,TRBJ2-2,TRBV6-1,TGTGCCAGCAGTGAAGGGGCGGACTTCTATTTCGCCGGGGAGCTGTTTTTT,CASSEGADFYFAGELFF
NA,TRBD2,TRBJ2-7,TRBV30,TGTGCCTGGAGTCGGGTACTAGCGGGTTCTCTCGGCTCCTACGAGCAGTACTTC,CAWSRVLAGSLGSYEQYF
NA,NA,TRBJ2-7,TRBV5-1,TGCGCCAGCAGCTTGGGGGACACCCTTGCCCACGAGCAGTACTTC,CASSLGDTLAHEQYF
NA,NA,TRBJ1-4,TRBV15,TGTGCCACCAGCGGAACAGGAGAGACTAATGAAAAACTGTTTTTT,CATSGTGETNEKLFF
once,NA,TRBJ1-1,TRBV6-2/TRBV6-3,TGTGCAAGCGGCCGAGGGCACAGTGAAGCTTTCTTT,CASGRGHSEAFF
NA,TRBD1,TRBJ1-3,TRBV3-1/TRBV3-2,TGTGCCAGCAGCCGTCGGACAGGACCCGGAAACACCATATATTTT,CASSRRTGPGNTIYF